The clone carrying this T cell receptor beta chain was seen once. This sample was included in a study of CD8+ T cells in alopecia areata. The overall study: Tofacitinib ran for 6 to 18 months before 6 months off drug.

After isolation, RNA underwent reverse transcription to generate cDNA as the sequencing template. Sequencing was performed with immunoSEQ multiplex PCR; in TCRdb, only in-frame clones are kept and a portion is missing. The table records fewer than 250,000 clones, 50% to 60% of them present only once. Starting from PBMCs, sorting isolated CD4+ and CD8+ T cells. CDR1 and CDR2 from the germline V gene are MNHEY and SMNVEV (reference sequence). Trimming took off 3 bases at V and 0 bases at J, with 12 bases between the two ends. The CDR3 sequence is 15 residues long. V is TRBV27 and J is TRBJ2-7; the D gene is possibly TRBD2 (6 bases). The clonotype comes from a human donor with alopecia areata. The specimen was CD4+ T cells sorted from blood, collected at week 0. CDR3 sequence reads: CASSFLVGSSYEQYF. In DNA form, the CDR3 reads TGTGCCAGCAGTTTTTTGGTCGGGAGCTCCTACGAGCAGTACTTC.